The source of this T cell receptor beta chain is a study of T cells in Graves' hyperthyroidism and ophthalmopathy. This clonotype was seen repeatedly, ten times or more. V shed 6 bases, J shed 6 bases, and the junction held 11 bases outside the gene matches. The CDR3 extends over 15 amino acids. Germline values: CDR1 KGHSH, CDR2 LQKENI. Amplification yielded TCR beta CDR3 regions, with RNA transcripts as the source. The HTBI primer set served for first-round RT-PCR of the TCR CDR3. TCRdb independently ran MiXCR on the multiplex PCR reads; one entry per CDR3 protein. The sample has 370,000 or so distinct CDR3 sequences, around an eighth seen once.

This receptor was identified in a man aged 25 to 45 with Graves' hyperthyroidism that later progressed to Graves' ophthalmopathy. Sequencing was done on a sample of blood. The chain employs TRBV18 and TRBJ1-1; TRBD1 aligns across 9 bases. The CDR3 here is CASSSGYRGLAEAFF. The CDR3 DNA reads as TGTGCCAGCTCGTCCGGGTACAGGGGGCTCGCTGAAGCTTTCTTT.